These 26 T cell receptor beta chains were all obtained from the same sample, sequenced in a study of shared clonotypes between healthy human individuals. Repertoires were generated with immunoSEQ multiplex PCR, while TCRdb's copy carries only in-frame clones and drops some. The sample has 1.6 million or so clones, roughly 96% seen once. Sequencing was done on a sample of naive CD4+ T cells sorted from blood. Described subset: CD45RA+ positively selected. These receptors were collected from a young man in good health.

V usage is TRBV10-1 and J usage is TRBJ1-5; 7 nucleotides align to TRBD1. V gave up 3 bases and J gave up 2 bases; unmatched junction bases: 1. Germline V lookup: CDR1 WNHNN, CDR2 SYGVQD (reference sequence). This CDR3 has 14 residues. CDR3: CASSDGTGNQPQHF. CDR3 nucleotides: TGCGCCAGCAGTGACGGGACAGGCAATCAGCCCCAGCATTTT.

V usage is TRBV6-1 and J usage is TRBJ2-2; D not resolved. The CDR3 spans 11 residues. The germline V and J ends were trimmed by 3 bases and 7 bases, with 3 bases remaining between them. CDR1 is MNHNS, CDR2 SASEGT, per germline. For the CDR3, the DNA is TGTGCCAGCAGTGACATCGGGGAGCTGTTTTTT. Translating it yields CASSDIGELFF.

The rearrangement joins TRBV2 to TRBJ1-4, with D maybe TRBD1 (6 bases). The CDR3 is 14 residues long. CDR1 and CDR2 from the germline V gene are SNHLY and FYNNEI. The V end lost 7 bases, the J end lost 5 bases, and 14 bases lay between the germline ends. CDR3 amino acids: CASTKGGRNEKLFF. The CDR3 bases are TGTGCCAGCACCAAAGGGGGGCGCAATGAAAAACTGTTTTTT.

This clone was detected only once. This same CDR3 is encoded by further DNA sequences in the sample. The chain employs TRBV6-5 and TRBJ2-7; 9 positions match TRBD1. The CDR3 is made up of 15 amino acids. Germline V gives CDR1 MNHEY, CDR2 SVGAGI. The V and J ends lost 0 bases and 2 bases, in that order; junction bases with no gene match: 2. CDR3 region: CASSYSTGGPYEQYF. CDR3 coding DNA: TGTGCCAGCAGTTACTCGACAGGGGGACCCTACGAGCAGTACTTC.

The chain uses TRBV1 and TRBJ2-1; the DNA was not used to check the table's D call, TRBD2. TRBV1 is noted as a pseudogene. There are 13 residues in the CDR3. The CDR3 is CTTGRGERNEQFF. In DNA form, the CDR3 reads TGCACTACCGGGAGAGGTGAGAGGAATGAGCAGTTCTTC.

This clone appeared a few times. The chain is built from TRBV28 and TRBJ1-5; 9 bases line up with TRBD1. With V trimmed by 5 bases and J by 5 bases, 4 bases remained unmatched. The CDR3 extends over 14 amino acids. Germline CDR1 MDHEN, CDR2 SYDVKM. CDR3 sequence: CASSTGTGYQPQHF. The CDR3 DNA is TGTGCCAGCAGTACCGGGACAGGGTATCAGCCCCAGCATTTT.

The V gene is TRBV19, the J gene TRBJ2-1; TRBD1 aligns across 8 bases. The CDR3 is 14 residues long. CDR1 and CDR2 from the germline V gene are LNHDA and SQIVND (reference sequence). V was pared by 7 bases and J by 13 bases, with 15 bases of the junction left unmatched. The CDR3 loop is CASKRTGQLQKQFF. CDR3 DNA: TGTGCCAGTAAGCGGACAGGGCAATTACAGAAACAGTTCTTC.

The chain has TRBV9 and TRBJ2-1; tentatively, D is TRBD2 (5 bases). Looked up from germline, CDR1 is SGDLS and CDR2 is YYNGEE. The ends were cut back, 4 bases at V and 8 bases at J, with 16 bases in the middle. This CDR3 comprises 14 residues. As DNA, the CDR3 is TGTGCCAGCAGCCGTTTAGGGAGTTGGGATGAGCAGTTCTTC. It encodes CASSRLGSWDEQFF.

The gene calls are TRBV27 and TRBJ2-1, with TRBD2 as a possible D gene (5 bases). V was trimmed by 4 bases and J by 6 bases, leaving 19 bases between them. Germline CDR1 is MNHEY and CDR2 is SMNVEV (reference sequence). The CDR3 totals 16 residues. The DNA of the CDR3 is TGTGCCAGCAGTTCCCCGACTCGCAACCGGGGCAATGAGCAGTTCTTC. Its protein is CASSSPTRNRGNEQFF.

This chain links TRBV18 with TRBJ1-1; tentative D call: TRBD1 (5 bases). The CDR3 sequence is 16 residues long. Germline CDR1 and CDR2: KGHSH and LQKENI. Trimming took 3 bases from V and 1 from J, leaving 15 bases between them. CDR3 bases: TGTGCCAGCTCACCGAAAGAGACAGTTTCGAACACTGAAGCTTTCTTT. This gives the protein CASSPKETVSNTEAFF. The full variable domain, with the rest looked up from reference TRBV18 and TRBJ1-1, is NAGVMQNPRHLVRRRGQEARLRCSPMKGHSHVYWYRQLPEEGLKFMVYLQKENIIDESGMPKERFSAEFPKEGPSILRIQQVVRGDSAAYFCASSPKETVSNTEAFFGQGTRLTVV.

This chain connects TRBV6-4 to TRBJ2-1; 11 nucleotides agree with TRBD2. Germline CDR1 and CDR2: MRHNA and SNTAGT. The CDR3 consists of 15 residues. V shed 5 bases and J 4 bases; nucleotides not matched to a gene: 4. This CDR3 reads CASSSGTSGYNEQFF. The DNA for the CDR3 is TGTGCCAGCAGTTCCGGGACTAGCGGATACAATGAGCAGTTCTTC.

The chain uses TRBV4-3 and TRBJ1-1; 7 bases fit TRBD1. Germline V gene lookup returns CDR1 LGHNA and CDR2 YSLEER. The CDR3 loop spans 20 amino acids. With V trimmed by 0 bases and J by 5 bases, 21 bases remained unmatched. CDR3 DNA: TGCGCCAGCAGCCAAGATCGGTGGACAGGACCCCCCAAGTTTGGGACTGAAGCTTTCTTT. It specifies CASSQDRWTGPPKFGTEAFF.

This clone has a handful of counts. V gene TRBV28 combines with J gene TRBJ1-5; D not resolved. Germline CDR1 and CDR2: MDHEN and SYDVKM. With 5 bases removed from V and 6 bases from J, the gap between germline ends came to 8 bases. There are 12 residues in the CDR3. The DNA for the CDR3 is TGTGCCAGCAGTGATAGACCTCAGCCCCAGCATTTT. Translating gives CASSDRPQPQHF.

The chain couples TRBV7-9 to TRBJ1-2; 10 bases fit TRBD1. Germline loops: CDR1 SEHNR, CDR2 FQNEAQ (reference sequence). J lost 6 bases, V lost 7 bases, and 5 bases had no gene match. CDR3 length: 13 residues. In DNA, the CDR3 is TGTGCCAGCACCCTTGGACAGGGGGATGGCTACACCTTC. It codes for CASTLGQGDGYTF.

This chain connects TRBV2 to TRBJ2-2; 9 positions match TRBD1. The V gene's germline CDR1 is SNHLY and CDR2 FYNNEI. V lost 4 bases, J lost 7 bases, and 4 bases stayed unmatched. The CDR3 runs to 14 residues. CDR3 amino acids: CASSGDRGNGELFF. The CDR3 DNA reads as TGTGCCAGCAGTGGAGACAGGGGGAACGGGGAGCTGTTTTTT. The complete variable domain, with remaining parts taken from reference TRBV2 and TRBJ2-2, reads EPEVTQTPSHQVTQMGQEVILRCVPISNHLYFYWYRQILGQKVEFLVSFYNNEISEKSEIFDDQFSVERPDGSNFTLKIRSTKLEDSAMYFCASSGDRGNGELFFGEGSRLTVL.

This rearrangement joins TRBV9 to TRBJ2-3; TRBD2 matches at 8 bases. CDR1 SGDLS and CDR2 YYNGEE come from the germline V gene. The J segment lost 1 base and the V segment lost 5 bases, leaving 9 bases of the junction unmatched. The CDR3 spans 16 residues. CDR3 sequence: CASSVSAAGGTDTQYF. The CDR3 nucleotides read TGTGCCAGCAGTGTGAGCGCAGCGGGGGGCACAGATACGCAGTATTTT.

Regarding this clone: The sample carries other DNA sequences with the same CDR3. The chain combines TRBV27 with TRBJ2-5, with 9 nucleotides matching TRBD1. Germline trimming cut 3 bases from V and 5 bases from J; bases unmatched to any gene: 4. The CDR3 runs 14 residues. Germline V CDR1 and CDR2: MNHEY, SMNVEV (reference sequence). CDR3 DNA sequence: TGTGCCAGCAGTTTTGACAGGGGGGGGGAGACCCAGTACTTC. Translating it yields CASSFDRGGETQYF.

The V and J genes are TRBV5-4 and TRBJ2-3; the D is unclear. The CDR3 spans 13 residues. Germline lookup yields CDR1 SGHNT and CDR2 YYREEE (reference sequence). V dropped 0 bases and J dropped 6 bases, with 8 bases sitting between them. CDR3 in amino acids: CASSLGTDDTQYF. CDR3 DNA sequence: TGTGCCAGCAGCTTGGGGACGGATGATACGCAGTATTTT.

The genes are TRBV6-1 and TRBJ1-5; 8 bases line up with TRBD1. V gave up 8 bases and J gave up 9 bases; unmatched junction bases: 12. Germline V gene sequence: CDR1 MNHNS, CDR2 SASEGT. CDR3 length: 14 amino acids. The CDR3 DNA reads TGTGCCAGCGGTACAGGGGGGATTTCCGGGCCCCAGCATTTT. As protein: CASGTGGISGPQHF.

This sequence joins TRBV27 and TRBJ2-5; 13 bases are a match to TRBD2. Germline CDR1 and CDR2: MNHEY and SMNVEV (reference sequence). The CDR3 is made up of 15 amino acids. J gave up 5 bases and V 6 bases, and 6 bases lay outside the gene matches. Written as DNA, the CDR3 is TGTGCCAGCAGCCTGGGACTAGCGGGATCTGAGACCCAGTACTTC. This sequence encodes CASSLGLAGSETQYF.

A few counts support this clone. The chain has TRBV30 and TRBJ1-1, with no clear D. V was trimmed by 0 bases and J by 1 base, leaving 6 bases between them. CDR1 is GTSNPN and CDR2 is SVGIG in the germline V gene (reference sequence). This CDR3 has 13 residues. CDR3 residues: CAWSVDKNTEAFF. CDR3 DNA: TGTGCCTGGAGTGTAGACAAGAACACTGAAGCTTTCTTT.

V and J are TRBV6-6 and TRBJ2-1; the match to TRBD1 covers 10 bases. V was clipped by 5 bases and J by 10 bases; unmatched bases: 11. This CDR3 is 15 amino acids long. The germline gives CDR1 MNHNY, CDR2 SVGAGI (reference sequence). The CDR3 region has the DNA TGTGCCAGCAGTGACAGGGGGCGCAAGTTTATCGAGCAGTTCTTC. Its translation: CASSDRGRKFIEQFF.

The chain has TRBV28 and TRBJ2-7; D might be TRBD1 (6 bases). Germline lookup yields CDR1 MDHEN and CDR2 SYDVKM. This CDR3 region has 14 residues. With 6 bases removed from V and 6 bases from J, the gap between germline ends came to 18 bases. For the CDR3, the DNA is TGTGCCAGCAGGACGGGACACCGGGCGGGCGAGCAGTACTTC. It is translated as CASRTGHRAGEQYF.

The chain is built from TRBV9 and TRBJ2-7; 14 bases match TRBD2. Germline V CDR1 and CDR2: SGDLS, YYNGEE. V lost 4 bases to trimming and J lost 1 base; unmatched junction nucleotides: 10. CDR3 size: 18 residues. The CDR3 spells CASSPRTSGRRVSYEQYF. CDR3 DNA sequence: TGTGCCAGCAGCCCACGGACTAGCGGGAGGAGAGTATCCTACGAGCAGTACTTC. The variable domain in full, with the rest retrieved from reference TRBV9 and TRBJ2-7, is DSGVTQTPKHLITATGQRVTLRCSPRSGDLSVYWYQQSLDQGLQFLIQYYNGEERAKGNILERFSAQQFPDLHSELNLSSLELGDSALYFCASSPRTSGRRVSYEQYFGPGTRLTVT.

V is TRBV27 and J is TRBJ2-2; D unresolved. CDR3 length equals 13 residues. Germline CDR1 and CDR2: MNHEY and SMNVEV (reference sequence). Deletions cut 2 bases from V and 7 bases from J, with 8 bases between. The CDR3 protein is CASSLIEYGELFF. The CDR3 DNA reads as TGTGCCAGCAGTTTAATTGAGTACGGGGAGCTGTTTTTT.

The V and J genes are TRBV7-6 and TRBJ2-1; TRBD1 matches at 9 bases. The CDR3 consists of 20 residues. Trimming cost V 5 bases and J 7 bases; bases outside gene matches: 24. From germline, CDR1 is SGHVS and CDR2 FNYEAQ. The CDR3 protein is CASSLPPGTGISSTGNEQFF. Here the CDR3 DNA reads TGTGCCAGCAGCCTCCCTCCCGGGACAGGGATCAGCAGCACGGGTAATGAGCAGTTCTTC.